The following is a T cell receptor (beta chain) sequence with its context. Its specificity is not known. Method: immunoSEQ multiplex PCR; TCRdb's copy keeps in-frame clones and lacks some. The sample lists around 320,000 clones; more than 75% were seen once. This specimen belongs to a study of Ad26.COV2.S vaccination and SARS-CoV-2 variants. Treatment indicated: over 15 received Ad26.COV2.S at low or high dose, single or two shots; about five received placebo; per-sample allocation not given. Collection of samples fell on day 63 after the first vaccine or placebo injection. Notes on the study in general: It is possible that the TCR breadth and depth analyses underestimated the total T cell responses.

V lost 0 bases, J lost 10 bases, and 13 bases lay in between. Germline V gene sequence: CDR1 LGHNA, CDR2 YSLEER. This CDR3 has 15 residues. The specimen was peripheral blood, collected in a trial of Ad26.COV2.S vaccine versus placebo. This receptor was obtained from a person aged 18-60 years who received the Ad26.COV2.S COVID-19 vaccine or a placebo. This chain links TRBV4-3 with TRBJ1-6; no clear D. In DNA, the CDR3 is TGCGCCAGCAGCCAAGAATGGGGAGCCGGCTCACCCCTCCACTTT. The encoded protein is CASSQEWGAGSPLHF.